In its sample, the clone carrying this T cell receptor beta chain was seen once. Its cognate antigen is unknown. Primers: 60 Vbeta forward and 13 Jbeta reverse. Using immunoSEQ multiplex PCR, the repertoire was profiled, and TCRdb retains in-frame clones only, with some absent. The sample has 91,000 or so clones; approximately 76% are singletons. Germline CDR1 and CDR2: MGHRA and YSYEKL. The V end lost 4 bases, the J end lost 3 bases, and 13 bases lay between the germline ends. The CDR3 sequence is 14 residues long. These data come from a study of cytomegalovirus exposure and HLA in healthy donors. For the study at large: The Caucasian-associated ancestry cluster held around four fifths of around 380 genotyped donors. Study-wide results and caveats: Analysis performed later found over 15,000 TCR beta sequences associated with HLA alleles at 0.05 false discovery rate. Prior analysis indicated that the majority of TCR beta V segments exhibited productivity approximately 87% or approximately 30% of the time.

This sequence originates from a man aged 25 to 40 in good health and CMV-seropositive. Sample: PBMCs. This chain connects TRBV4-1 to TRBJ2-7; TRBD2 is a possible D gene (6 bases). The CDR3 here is CASSPEEGFYEQYF. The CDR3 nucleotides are TGCGCCAGCAGCCCAGAGGAGGGGTTCTACGAGCAGTACTTC.